A selection of T cell receptor beta chains follows, all from one sample in a study of CD8 T cells in ankylosing spondylitis. TCRdb reprocessed the 5' RACE reads via MiXCR and lists one record per CDR3 protein. Of 800,000 to 900,000 distinct CDR3 sequences listed, about 12% were seen once; the top ten hold more than 0.5%. Input material: blood, either unsorted or a sorted T cell fraction (not recorded which). These receptors were taken from a male donor with ankylosing spondylitis. The CDR3 runs from the conserved cysteine through the conserved F or W. D genes are given only for firm matches. Not all rows give a size; the values are once, few, many and, for expanded clones, a class.

size | length | D | J | V | CDR3 | DNA
once | 15 | - | TRBJ1-5 | TRBV27 | CASSLSGRVNQPQHF | TGTGCCAGCAGTTTATCTGGACGGGTAAATCAGCCCCAGCATTTT
- | 13 | TRBD1 | TRBJ1-5 | TRBV5-5 | CASSTYARTGQHF | TGTGCCAGCAGCACCTATGCAAGGACAGGGCAACATTTT
many | 16 | TRBD2 | TRBJ2-1 | TRBV5-1 | CASSLGASGRWNEQFF | TGCGCCAGCAGCTTGGGGGCGAGCGGGAGATGGAATGAGCAGTTCTTC
- | 13 | - | TRBJ1-2 | TRBV12-3/TRBV12-4 | CASRLRSSDGYTF | TGTGCCAGCAGACTAAGGTCATCGGACGGCTACACCTTC
- | 12 | - | TRBJ1-1 | TRBV7-9 | CASNWVDVEAFF | TGTGCCAGCAACTGGGTAGACGTTGAAGCTTTCTTT
many | 11 | - | TRBJ2-1 | TRBV29-1 | CSLLEYNEQFF | TGCAGCTTGCTAGAGTACAATGAGCAGTTCTTC
few | 14 | TRBD1 | TRBJ2-7 | TRBV15 | CATSIQGYPYEQYF | TGTGCCACCAGCATACAGGGGTATCCCTACGAGCAGTACTTC
few | 14 | - | TRBJ2-7 | TRBV5-1 | CASSLGQLSYEQYF | TGCGCCAGCAGCTTGGGACAGCTCTCCTACGAGCAGTACTTC
- | 14 | - | TRBJ1-6 | TRBV7-8 | CASSLTGSDSPLHF | TGTGCCAGCAGCTTAACAGGGTCAGATTCACCCCTCCACTTT
few | 16 | - | TRBJ2-7 | TRBV7-9 | CASSYRFGRPSGEQYF | TGTGCCAGCAGCTATCGATTCGGACGGCCCTCTGGCGAGCAGTACTTC
few | 15 | - | TRBJ2-3 | TRBV15 | CATSRRLVLADTQYF | TGTGCCACCAGCAGAAGACTAGTCCTGGCAGATACGCAGTATTTT
few | 16 | TRBD1 | TRBJ2-7 | TRBV5-1 | CASSFGQGPERYEQYF | TGCGCCAGCAGCTTTGGACAGGGGCCGGAAAGGTACGAGCAGTACTTC
many | 12 | - | TRBJ2-2 | TRBV5-1 | CASLMEAGELFF | TGCGCCAGCCTAATGGAGGCCGGGGAGCTGTTTTTT
- | 15 | - | TRBJ1-1 | TRBV25-1 | CASSPVGPLNTEAFF | TGTGCCAGCAGTCCAGTAGGGCCCTTGAACACTGAAGCTTTCTTT
- | 14 | - | TRBJ2-7 | TRBV6-5 | CASSLNRGNYEQYF | TGTGCCAGCAGCTTGAATCGAGGGAACTACGAGCAGTACTTC
many | 13 | TRBD2 | TRBJ2-5 | TRBV20-1 | CSASNSGEETQYF | TGCAGTGCTTCGAATAGCGGGGAAGAGACCCAGTACTTC
few | 14 | - | TRBJ2-3 | TRBV24-1 | CATSDPGAALSRYF | TGTGCCACCAGTGACCCGGGTGCAGCCCTTTCACGGTATTTT
- | 15 | TRBD1 | TRBJ1-3 | TRBV5-1 | CASSPGTGAGNTIYF | TGCGCCAGCAGCCCGGGGACAGGGGCTGGAAACACCATATATTTT
- | 16 | - | TRBJ2-4 | TRBV7-9 | CASSLWSGLAKNIQYF | TGTGCCAGCAGCTTATGGTCAGGTCTAGCCAAAAACATTCAGTACTTC
- | 13 | - | TRBJ1-4 | TRBV20-1 | CSAPPRMGEKLFF | TGCAGTGCCCCACCCCGGATGGGCGAAAAACTGTTTTTT
- | 13 | - | TRBJ2-1 | TRBV24-1 | CATSDLHRNEQFF | TGTGCCACCAGTGATTTGCATCGGAATGAGCAGTTCTTC
- | 17 | TRBD2 | TRBJ2-1 | TRBV7-2 | CASSLGGGLAGLNEQFF | TGTGCCAGCAGCTTAGGGGGGGGACTAGCGGGGCTAAATGAGCAGTTCTTC
many | 14 | TRBD2 | TRBJ2-7 | TRBV6-5 | CASSSGLAGDEQYF | TGTGCCAGCAGTTCGGGACTAGCGGGGGACGAGCAGTACTTC
- | 13 | - | TRBJ2-2 | TRBV20-1 | CSARSVYTGELFF | TGCAGTGCGAGAAGTGTTTACACCGGGGAGCTGTTTTTT
- | 15 | TRBD2 | TRBJ2-7 | TRBV5-6 | CATKPAGGYSYEQYF | TGTGCCACCAAACCCGCGGGGGGGTACTCCTACGAGCAGTACTTC
- | 20 | TRBD1 | TRBJ2-3 | TRBV27 | CASSLWGTHRGSLGSDTQYF | TGTGCCAGCAGTTTATGGGGGACCCACAGGGGCAGTTTAGGCTCAGATACGCAGTATTTT
- | 16 | TRBD1 | TRBJ1-6 | TRBV7-9 | CASSLGRQTGGSPLHF | TGTGCCAGCAGCTTAGGACGTCAGACAGGGGGTTCACCCCTCCACTTT
few | 16 | - | TRBJ2-7 | TRBV10-1 | CASSPQITPILYEQYF | TGCGCCAGCAGTCCACAGATCACCCCGATCCTTTACGAGCAGTACTTC
- | 15 | - | TRBJ2-3 | TRBV20-1 | CSARHGALRADTQYF | TGCAGTGCTAGACACGGGGCGCTAAGGGCAGATACGCAGTATTTT
- | 17 | TRBD2 | TRBJ2-7 | TRBV6-2/TRBV6-3 | CASSSIGTSGRLYEQYF | TGTGCCAGCAGTTCGATAGGGACTAGCGGGAGACTCTACGAGCAGTACTTC
- | 16 | TRBD2 | TRBJ2-1 | TRBV5-6 | CASTPRRTSGYNEQFF | TGTGCCAGCACCCCGAGGAGGACTAGCGGCTACAATGAGCAGTTCTTC
few | 14 | - | TRBJ2-3 | TRBV7-2 | CASSSPDRADTQYF | TGTGCCAGCAGCTCGCCGGACCGTGCAGATACGCAGTATTTT
- | 13 | - | TRBJ1-2 | TRBV7-9 | CASSSSGVDGYTF | TGTGCCAGCAGCTCCTCGGGAGTCGATGGCTACACCTTC
few | 12 | - | TRBJ2-5 | TRBV20-1 | CSARSDQETQYF | TGCAGTGCTAGGTCAGATCAAGAGACCCAGTACTTC
many | 15 | TRBD2 | TRBJ2-1 | TRBV20-1 | CSAGTTSGRINEQFF | TGCAGTGCTGGAACGACTAGCGGGAGAATTAATGAGCAGTTCTTC
- | 19 | TRBD2 | TRBJ2-1 | TRBV9 | CASSGPGLADPWGSNEQFF | TGTGCCAGCAGCGGACCGGGACTAGCGGACCCCTGGGGTTCCAATGAGCAGTTCTTC
few | 15 | - | TRBJ1-2 | TRBV28 | CASSLPPLNSGRYTF | TGTGCCAGCAGTTTACCGCCACTGAACTCCGGACGCTACACCTTC
- | 17 | - | TRBJ2-7 | TRBV10-1 | CASSESVAGYGPDEQYF | TGCGCCAGCAGTGAGTCGGTTGCGGGGTACGGGCCGGACGAGCAGTACTTC
- | 15 | - | TRBJ1-5 | TRBV6-2/TRBV6-3 | CASSYFAGSNQPQHF | TGTGCCAGCAGTTACTTCGCCGGGAGCAATCAGCCCCAGCATTTT
many | 15 | TRBD1 | TRBJ2-5 | TRBV20-1 | CSALYSDREPETQYF | TGCAGTGCCCTGTATTCAGACAGGGAGCCAGAGACCCAGTACTTC
few | 16 | - | TRBJ2-5 | TRBV7-2 | CASSSEVWRGWETQYF | TGTGCCAGCAGCTCAGAAGTTTGGCGGGGCTGGGAGACCCAGTACTTC
- | 14 | - | TRBJ1-6 | TRBV11-1 | CASSPRIGGSPLHF | TGTGCCAGCAGCCCGAGGATCGGGGGTTCACCCCTCCACTTT
- | 15 | TRBD2 | TRBJ2-7 | TRBV5-1 | CASSPQTSGPEVSNF | TGCGCCAGCAGCCCACAGACTAGCGGGCCGGAAGTATCGAACTTC
- | 16 | - | TRBJ2-3 | TRBV23-1 | CASSPRGSGRTWTQYF | TGCGCCAGCAGTCCCCGGGGGAGCGGCCGCACTTGGACGCAGTATTTT
few | 15 | TRBD2 | TRBJ2-5 | TRBV6-1 | CASSPASGQQETQYF | TGTGCCAGCAGTCCAGCTAGCGGGCAGCAAGAGACCCAGTACTTC
few | 14 | - | TRBJ1-1 | TRBV10-3 | CAISERGEGTEAFF | TGTGCCATCAGTGAGAGGGGAGAGGGCACTGAAGCTTTCTTT
- | 13 | - | TRBJ2-1 | TRBV11-3 | CASSLEGIGEQFF | TGTGCCAGCAGCTTAGAGGGCATAGGAGAGCAGTTCTTC
few | 13 | - | TRBJ2-3 | TRBV6-5 | CASSSSLTDTQYF | TGTGCCAGCAGCTCCTCTCTCACAGATACGCAGTATTTT
few | 14 | - | TRBJ2-3 | TRBV7-2 | CASSLGPKRDTQYF | TGTGCCAGCAGCTTAGGCCCTAAAAGGGATACGCAGTATTTT
- | 13 | - | TRBJ2-5 | TRBV19 | CASSIPGAETQYF | TGTGCCAGTAGTATTCCAGGGGCCGAGACCCAGTACTTC
- | 13 | - | TRBJ1-2 | TRBV6-1 | CASTRRTYYGYTF | TGTGCCAGCACCCGTAGGACGTACTATGGCTACACCTTC
few | 17 | TRBD1 | TRBJ1-1 | TRBV27 | CASSFSFRQGIGTEAFF | TGTGCCAGCAGTTTTTCATTCCGACAGGGTATTGGGACTGAAGCTTTCTTT
- | 14 | - | TRBJ1-1 | TRBV7-9 | CASSLNRDSTEAFF | TGTGCCAGCAGCTTAAATCGGGATAGCACTGAAGCTTTCTTT
many | 15 | - | TRBJ2-7 | TRBV7-2 | CASSGAMAISYEQYF | TGTGCCAGCAGCGGGGCTATGGCGATCTCCTACGAGCAGTACTTC
- | 13 | - | TRBJ1-5 | TRBV6-5 | CASSYRTNQPQHF | TGTGCCAGCAGTTACAGGACTAATCAGCCCCAGCATTTT
many | 12 | - | TRBJ2-1 | TRBV19 | CASSTPWNEQFF | TGTGCCAGTAGTACCCCCTGGAATGAGCAGTTCTTC
- | 16 | TRBD2 | TRBJ2-1 | TRBV20-1 | CSAKLPGLALHNEQFF | TGCAGTGCTAAACTTCCGGGACTAGCTCTCCACAATGAGCAGTTCTTC
- | 15 | TRBD1 | TRBJ2-5 | TRBV3-1 | CASSRLTGGAETQYF | TGTGCCAGCAGCCGTCTTACAGGGGGCGCGGAGACCCAGTACTTC
- | 13 | - | TRBJ2-5 | TRBV7-2 | CASSPRDGRSQYF | TGTGCCAGCAGCCCTAGGGACGGGAGAAGCCAGTACTTC